The 4 T cell receptor beta chains below were found in one sample sequenced in a study of T cell repertoires in cytomegalovirus infection. Their specific antigens are unknown. Each CDR3 protein gets one entry after TCRdb re-called the reads with MiXCR. Found here are over 100,000 distinct CDR3 sequences, 10% of them singletons; the top ten hold roughly 29%. The sequenced sample consisted of PBMCs, sequenced either directly or after in vitro stimulation (not recorded which). These receptors came from a human donor in good health (CMV status not recorded). Some clones in this sample may be carry-over from other donors' samples.

Of note for this clonotype: The junction departs from the called germline gene at one end, perhaps through a read error. The chain recombines TRBV30 with TRBJ1-2; D unclear. Looked up from germline, CDR1 is GTSNPN and CDR2 is SVGIG (reference sequence). The CDR3 totals 11 residues. This CDR3 is CAGSNNYGYTF. The CDR3 DNA follows: TGTGCCGGGAGTAACAACTATGGCTACACCTTC.

This chain joins TRBV6-2 or TRBV6-3 and TRBJ2-7; D not resolved. Trimming left V 6 bases short and J 0 bases short, with 18 bases between. Looked up from germline, CDR1 is MNHEY and CDR2 is SVGEGT. There are 16 residues in the CDR3. The DNA of the CDR3 is TGTGCCAGCAGACACCGATACAGAGCAAGCTCCTACGAGCAGTACTTC. This translates into CASRHRYRASSYEQYF.

The gene calls are TRBV7-9 and TRBJ1-1; D not certain. Trimming left V 5 bases short and J 7 bases short, with 8 bases between. This CDR3 has 11 residues. Germline CDR1 SEHNR, CDR2 FQNEAQ (reference sequence). CDR3 in amino acids: CASSPEGEAFF. The CDR3 DNA follows: TGTGCCAGCAGCCCTGAGGGTGAAGCTTTCTTT.

The table lists this clonotype with many counts. The V and J genes are TRBV7-8 and TRBJ2-1; TRBD1 might be the D (6 bases). V lost 1 base and J lost 8, with 24 bases in between. Germline V gene data show CDR1 as SGHVS and CDR2 as FQNEAQ. The CDR3 totals 18 residues. The CDR3 reads CASSLVGIKGHGRDEQFF. CDR3 sequence (DNA): TGTGCCAGCAGCTTAGTAGGAATTAAGGGACATGGTAGGGATGAGCAGTTCTTC. The full variable domain, its missing parts supplied by reference TRBV7-8 and TRBJ2-1, is GAGVSQSPRYKVAKRGQDVALRCDPISGHVSLFWYQQALGQGPEFLTYFQNEAQLDKSGLPSDRFFAERPEGSVSTLKIQRTQQEDSAVYLCASSLVGIKGHGRDEQFFGPGTRLTVL.